These 8 T cell receptor beta chains came from one sample sequenced in a study of blood T cell repertoires in COVID-19. TCRdb's table, derived via immunoSEQ multiplex PCR, lists solely in-frame clones and lacks some. The data hold over 85,000 clones, with 70% to 90% observed a single time. The sequenced material came from peripheral blood. The receptor source for this set is a human donor in a cohort sampled during active COVID-19.

This clone was recorded only once. This chain uses TRBV12-5 with TRBJ1-1; 8 positions agree with TRBD1. The germline V gene encodes CDR1 LGHNT and CDR2 FRNRAP. This CDR3 is built from 17 residues. V shed 2 bases and J 1 base; nucleotides not matched to a gene: 9. The CDR3 here is CASGLLSYRGENTEAFF. Here the CDR3 DNA reads TGTGCTAGTGGTTTGCTCTCGTACAGGGGGGAGAACACTGAAGCTTTCTTT.

The V and J genes are TRBV4-1 and TRBJ2-3; 9 positions agree with TRBD2. The CDR3 length is 16 residues. Trimming cost V 3 bases and J 6 bases; bases outside gene matches: 10. Germline values: CDR1 MGHRA, CDR2 YSYEKL. CDR3 sequence (DNA): TGCGCCAGCAGCCACCCAAGAGCTAGCGGGACGGATACGCAGTATTTT. It translates to CASSHPRASGTDTQYF.

The table lists this clone with many counts. Additional DNA sequences in this sample encode the identical CDR3. The chain has TRBV9 and TRBJ2-1; 10 bases are shared with TRBD2. CDR1 SGDLS and CDR2 YYNGEE come from the germline V gene. The V segment lost 0 bases and the J segment 0 bases; nucleotides outside the gene matches: 6. The CDR3 loop spans 18 amino acids. The DNA of the CDR3 is TGTGCCAGCAGCGTAGGACTAGCGGGCCCACCCTCCTACAATGAGCAGTTCTTC. This codes for CASSVGLAGPPSYNEQFF.

The chain links TRBV27 to TRBJ2-5; 12 bases agree with TRBD2. Germline-derived CDR1 and CDR2 are MNHEY and SMNVEV (reference sequence). The CDR3 runs to 13 residues. Trimming took 10 bases from V and 5 from J; bases not matched to a gene: 5. The CDR3 DNA reads as TGTGCCACCCGACTAGCGGGAGACGAGACCCAGTACTTC. Amino acids: CATRLAGDETQYF.

The chain joins TRBV9 to TRBJ2-1; D is possibly TRBD2 (5 bases). V gave up 0 bases and J gave up 5 bases, with 12 bases separating them. CDR3 size: 15 residues. Germline V lookup: CDR1 SGDLS, CDR2 YYNGEE. CDR3 bases: TGTGCCAGCAGCGTAGGGCAGCGAGCGGACAATGAGCAGTTCTTC. Protein sequence: CASSVGQRADNEQFF.

This chain links TRBV28 with TRBJ1-4; D may be TRBD1 (6 bases). Trimming cost V 8 bases and J 5 bases, with 15 bases left between them. The CDR3 runs to 14 residues. Germline V gene data show CDR1 as MDHEN and CDR2 as SYDVKM. The CDR3 region is CASLTGQRNEKLFF. The CDR3 DNA sequence: TGTGCCAGCCTTACAGGGCAGAGAAATGAAAAACTGTTTTTT.

As regards this clone: The identical CDR3 is also encoded by other nucleotide sequences in the sample. As DNA, the CDR3 is TGTGCCAGCAGCTTAGGCCAGAACTATGGCTACACCTTC. Residues: CASSLGQNYGYTF. The genes are TRBV7-2 and TRBJ1-2, with unresolved D. Between the trimmed V and J ends, which lost 1 base and 2 bases, there was a span of 5 bases. The CDR3 contains 13 residues. Germline values: CDR1 SGHTA, CDR2 FQGNSA. The full variable domain, completed using reference TRBV7-2 and TRBJ1-2, is GAGVSQSPSNKVTEKGKDVELRCDPISGHTALYWYRQSLGQGLEFLIYFQGNSAPDKSGLPSDRFSAERTGGSVSTLTIQRTQQEDSAVYLCASSLGQNYGYTFGSGTRLTVV.

This clone has just a few counts. The rearrangement uses TRBV20-1 and TRBJ2-7, with D hard to call. The CDR3 length is 11 residues. Germline V gene sequence: CDR1 DFQATT, CDR2 SNEGSKA (reference sequence). V lost 5 bases and J 2 bases, leaving 7 bases between the germline ends. The CDR3 DNA reads TGCAGTGCTGGCCGAACCTACGAGCAGTACTTC. Translated, it gives CSAGRTYEQYF.